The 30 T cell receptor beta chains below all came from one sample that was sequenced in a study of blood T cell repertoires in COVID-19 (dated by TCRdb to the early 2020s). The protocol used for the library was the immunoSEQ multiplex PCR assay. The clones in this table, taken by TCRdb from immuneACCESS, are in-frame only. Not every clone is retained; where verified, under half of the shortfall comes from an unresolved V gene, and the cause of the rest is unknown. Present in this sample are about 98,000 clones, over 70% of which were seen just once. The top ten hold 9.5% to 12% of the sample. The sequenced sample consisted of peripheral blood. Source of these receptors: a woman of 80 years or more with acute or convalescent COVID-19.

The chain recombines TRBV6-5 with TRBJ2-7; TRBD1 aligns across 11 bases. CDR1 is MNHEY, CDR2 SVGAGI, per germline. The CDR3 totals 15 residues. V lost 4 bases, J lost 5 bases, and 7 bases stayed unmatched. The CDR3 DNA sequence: TGTGCCAGCAGTTCCCCGGGACAGGGGGGCCACGAGCAGTACTTC. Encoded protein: CASSSPGQGGHEQYF.

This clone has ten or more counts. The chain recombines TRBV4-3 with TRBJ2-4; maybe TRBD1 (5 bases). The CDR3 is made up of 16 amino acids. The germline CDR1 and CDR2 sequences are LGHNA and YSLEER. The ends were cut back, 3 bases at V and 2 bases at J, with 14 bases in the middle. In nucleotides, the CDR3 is TGCGCCAGCAGCCAGAACAGAAGGGGATCCAAAAACATTCAGTACTTC. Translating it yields CASSQNRRGSKNIQYF.

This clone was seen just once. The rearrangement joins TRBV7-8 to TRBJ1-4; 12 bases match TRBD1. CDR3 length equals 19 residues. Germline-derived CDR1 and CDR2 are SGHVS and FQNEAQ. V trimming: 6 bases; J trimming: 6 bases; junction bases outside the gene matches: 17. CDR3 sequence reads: CASRVTPGTGGLWDEKLFF. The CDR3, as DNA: TGTGCCAGCAGAGTGACGCCCGGGACAGGGGGCTTGTGGGATGAAAAACTGTTTTTT.

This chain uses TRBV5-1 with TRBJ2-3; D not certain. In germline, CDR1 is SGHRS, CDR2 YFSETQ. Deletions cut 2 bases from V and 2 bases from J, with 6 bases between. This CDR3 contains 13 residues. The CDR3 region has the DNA TGCGCCAGCAGCTTATCAGACACAGATACGCAGTATTTT. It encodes CASSLSDTDTQYF.

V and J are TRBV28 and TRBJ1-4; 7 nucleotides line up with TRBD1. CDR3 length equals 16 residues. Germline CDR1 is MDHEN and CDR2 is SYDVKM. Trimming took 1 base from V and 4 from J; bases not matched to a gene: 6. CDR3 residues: CASSLSGQGVNEKLFF. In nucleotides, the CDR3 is TGTGCCAGCAGTTTATCTGGGCAGGGGGTTAATGAAAAACTGTTTTTT.

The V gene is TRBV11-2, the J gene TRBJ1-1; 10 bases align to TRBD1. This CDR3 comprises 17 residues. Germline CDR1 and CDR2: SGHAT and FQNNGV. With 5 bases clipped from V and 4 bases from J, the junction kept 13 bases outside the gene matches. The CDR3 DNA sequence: TGTGCCAGCAGCCCAGCAGCTCCGGGACAGGGGACCACTGAAGCTTTCTTT. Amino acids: CASSPAAPGQGTTEAFF.

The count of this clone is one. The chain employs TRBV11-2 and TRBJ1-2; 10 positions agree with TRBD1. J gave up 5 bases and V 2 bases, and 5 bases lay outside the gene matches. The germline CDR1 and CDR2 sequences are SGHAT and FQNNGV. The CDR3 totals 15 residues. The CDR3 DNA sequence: TGTGCCAGCAGCTTAACGGGACAGGGGAAATATGGCTACACCTTC. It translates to CASSLTGQGKYGYTF.

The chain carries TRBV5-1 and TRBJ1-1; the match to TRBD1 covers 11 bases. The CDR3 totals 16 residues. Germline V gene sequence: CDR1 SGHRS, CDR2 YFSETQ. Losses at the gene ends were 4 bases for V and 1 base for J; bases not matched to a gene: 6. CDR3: CASSQDRGRGNTEAFF. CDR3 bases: TGCGCCAGCAGCCAGGACAGGGGGCGAGGGAACACTGAAGCTTTCTTT.

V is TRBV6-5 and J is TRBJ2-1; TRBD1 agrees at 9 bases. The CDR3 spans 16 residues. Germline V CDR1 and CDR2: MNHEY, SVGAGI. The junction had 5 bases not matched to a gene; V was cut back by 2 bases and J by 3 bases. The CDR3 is CASSYGGTGNYNEQFF. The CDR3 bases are TGTGCCAGCAGTTACGGGGGGACAGGGAACTACAATGAGCAGTTCTTC.

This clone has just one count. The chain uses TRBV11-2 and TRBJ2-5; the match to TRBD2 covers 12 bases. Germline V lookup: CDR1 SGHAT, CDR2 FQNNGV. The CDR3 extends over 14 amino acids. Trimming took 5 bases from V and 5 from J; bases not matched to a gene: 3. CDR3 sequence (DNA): TGTGCCAGCAGCAGCGGACTAGCGGGGGAGACCCAGTACTTC. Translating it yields CASSSGLAGETQYF.

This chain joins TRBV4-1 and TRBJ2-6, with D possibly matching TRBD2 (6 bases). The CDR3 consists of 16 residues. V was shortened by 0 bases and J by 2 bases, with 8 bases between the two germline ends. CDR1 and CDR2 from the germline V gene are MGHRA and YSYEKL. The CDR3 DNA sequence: TGCGCCAGCAGCCAAGAAGGCGGGGCTGGGGCCAACGTCCTGACTTTC. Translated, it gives CASSQEGGAGANVLTF.

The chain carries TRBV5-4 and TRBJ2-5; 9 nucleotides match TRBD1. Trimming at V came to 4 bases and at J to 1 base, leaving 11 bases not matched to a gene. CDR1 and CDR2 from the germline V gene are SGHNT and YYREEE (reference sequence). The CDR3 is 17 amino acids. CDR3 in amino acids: CASSQSSPGQGQETQYF. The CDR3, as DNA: TGTGCCAGCAGCCAAAGCTCGCCGGGACAGGGCCAAGAGACCCAGTACTTC.

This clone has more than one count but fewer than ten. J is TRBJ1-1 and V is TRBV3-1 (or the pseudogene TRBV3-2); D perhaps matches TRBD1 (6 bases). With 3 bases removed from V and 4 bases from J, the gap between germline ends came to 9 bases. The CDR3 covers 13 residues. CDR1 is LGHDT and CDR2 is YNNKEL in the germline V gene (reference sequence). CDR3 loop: CASSQGASTEAFF. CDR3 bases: TGTGCCAGCAGCCAGGGGGCGAGCACTGAAGCTTTCTTT.

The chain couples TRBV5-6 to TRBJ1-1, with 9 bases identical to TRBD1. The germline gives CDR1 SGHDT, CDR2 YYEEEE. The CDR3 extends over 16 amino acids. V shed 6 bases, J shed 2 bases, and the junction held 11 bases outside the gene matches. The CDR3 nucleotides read TGTGCCAGCAAAGCTGGGACAGGGAGGAGTAACACTGAAGCTTTCTTT. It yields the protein CASKAGTGRSNTEAFF.

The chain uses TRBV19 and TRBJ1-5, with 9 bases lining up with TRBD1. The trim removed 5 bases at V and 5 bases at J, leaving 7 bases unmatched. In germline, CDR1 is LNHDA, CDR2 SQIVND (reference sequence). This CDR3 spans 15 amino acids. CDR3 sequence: CASSPYTGGDQPQHF. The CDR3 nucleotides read TGTGCCAGTAGTCCCTACACAGGGGGCGATCAGCCCCAGCATTTT.

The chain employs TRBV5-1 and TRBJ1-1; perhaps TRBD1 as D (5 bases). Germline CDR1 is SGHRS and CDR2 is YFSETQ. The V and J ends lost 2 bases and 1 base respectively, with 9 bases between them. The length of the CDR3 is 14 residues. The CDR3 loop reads CASSFQGGNTEAFF. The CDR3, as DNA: TGCGCCAGCAGCTTCCAGGGTGGGAACACTGAAGCTTTCTTT. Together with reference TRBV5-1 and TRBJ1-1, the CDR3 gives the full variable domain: KAGVTQTPRYLIKTRGQQVTLSCSPISGHRSVSWYQQTPGQGLQFLFEYFSETQRNKGNFPGRFSGRQFSNSRSEMNVSTLELGDSALYLCASSFQGGNTEAFFGQGTRLTVV.

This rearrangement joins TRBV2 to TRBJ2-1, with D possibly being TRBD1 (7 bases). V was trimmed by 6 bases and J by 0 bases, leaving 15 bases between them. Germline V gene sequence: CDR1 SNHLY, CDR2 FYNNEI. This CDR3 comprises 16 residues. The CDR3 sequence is CASRVAGGSSYNEQFF. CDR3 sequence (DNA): TGTGCCAGCAGAGTCGCAGGGGGGAGCTCCTACAATGAGCAGTTCTTC.

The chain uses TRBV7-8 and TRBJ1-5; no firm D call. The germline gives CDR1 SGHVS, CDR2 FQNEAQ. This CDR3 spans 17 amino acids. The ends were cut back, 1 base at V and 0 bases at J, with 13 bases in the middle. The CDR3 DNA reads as TGTGCCAGCAGCTTAGGGTCGGGAGGCGGTAGCAATCAGCCCCAGCATTTT. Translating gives CASSLGSGGGSNQPQHF. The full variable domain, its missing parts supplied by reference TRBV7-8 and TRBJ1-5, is GAGVSQSPRYKVAKRGQDVALRCDPISGHVSLFWYQQALGQGPEFLTYFQNEAQLDKSGLPSDRFFAERPEGSVSTLKIQRTQQEDSAVYLCASSLGSGGGSNQPQHFGDGTRLSIL.

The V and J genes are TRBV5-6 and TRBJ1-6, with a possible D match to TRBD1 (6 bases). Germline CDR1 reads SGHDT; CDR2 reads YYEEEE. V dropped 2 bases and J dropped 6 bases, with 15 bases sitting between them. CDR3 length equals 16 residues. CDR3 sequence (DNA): TGTGCCAGCAGCTTCCAAATGGGGGGGCCTAATTCACCCCTCCACTTT. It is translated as CASSFQMGGPNSPLHF.

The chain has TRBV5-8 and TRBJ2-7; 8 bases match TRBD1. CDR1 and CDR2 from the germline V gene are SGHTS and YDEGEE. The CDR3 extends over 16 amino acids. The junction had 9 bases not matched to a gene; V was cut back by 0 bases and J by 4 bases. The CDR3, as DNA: TGTGCCAGCAGCTTGGACAGGGGGGCCCTTAAGTACGAGCAGTACGTC. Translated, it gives CASSLDRGALKYEQYV.

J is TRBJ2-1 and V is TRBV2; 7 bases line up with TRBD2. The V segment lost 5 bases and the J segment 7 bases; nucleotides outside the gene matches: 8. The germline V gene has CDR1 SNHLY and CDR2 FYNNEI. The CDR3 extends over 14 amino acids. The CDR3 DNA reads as TGTGCCAGCAGTCGTCAGCGGGGTTTGAATGAGCAGTTCTTC. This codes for CASSRQRGLNEQFF.

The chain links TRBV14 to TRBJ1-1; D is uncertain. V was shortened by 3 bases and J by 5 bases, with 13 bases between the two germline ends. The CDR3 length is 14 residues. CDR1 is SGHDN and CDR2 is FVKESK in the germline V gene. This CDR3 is CASSHIRRDTEAFF. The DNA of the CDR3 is TGTGCCAGCAGCCACATCAGGAGGGATACTGAAGCTTTCTTT.

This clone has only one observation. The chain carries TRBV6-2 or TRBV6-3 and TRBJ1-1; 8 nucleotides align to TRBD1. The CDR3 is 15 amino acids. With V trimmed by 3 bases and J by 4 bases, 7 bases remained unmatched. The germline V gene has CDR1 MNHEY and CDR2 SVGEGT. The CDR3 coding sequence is TGTGCCAGCAGTTATGGCAGGGGGCGAGGCACTGAAGCTTTCTTT. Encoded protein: CASSYGRGRGTEAFF.

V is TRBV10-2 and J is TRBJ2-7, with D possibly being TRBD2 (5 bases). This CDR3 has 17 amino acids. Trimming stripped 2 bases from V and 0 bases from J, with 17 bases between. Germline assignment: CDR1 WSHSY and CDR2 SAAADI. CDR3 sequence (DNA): TGCGCCAGCAGTGAGATACAGCGGAATAGATTCTCCTACGAGCAGTACTTC. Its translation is CASSEIQRNRFSYEQYF.

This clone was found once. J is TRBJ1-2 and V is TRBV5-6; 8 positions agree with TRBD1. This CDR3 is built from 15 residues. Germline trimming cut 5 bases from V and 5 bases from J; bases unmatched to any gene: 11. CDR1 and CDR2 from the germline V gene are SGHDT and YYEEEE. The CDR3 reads CASSSAQGARYGYTF. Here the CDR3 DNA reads TGTGCCAGCAGTTCCGCTCAGGGGGCGCGGTATGGCTACACCTTC.

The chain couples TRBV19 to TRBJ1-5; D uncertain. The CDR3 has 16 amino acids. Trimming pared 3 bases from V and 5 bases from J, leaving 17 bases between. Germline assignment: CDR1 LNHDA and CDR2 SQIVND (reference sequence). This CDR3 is CASSMTRRIVDQPQHF. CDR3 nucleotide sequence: TGTGCCAGTAGTATGACTCGAAGGATAGTAGATCAGCCCCAGCATTTT. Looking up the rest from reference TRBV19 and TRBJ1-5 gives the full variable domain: DGGITQSPKYLFRKEGQNVTLSCEQNLNHDAMYWYRQDPGQGLRLIYYSQIVNDFQKGDIAEGYSVSREKKESFPLTVTSAQKNPTAFYLCASSMTRRIVDQPQHFGDGTRLSIL.

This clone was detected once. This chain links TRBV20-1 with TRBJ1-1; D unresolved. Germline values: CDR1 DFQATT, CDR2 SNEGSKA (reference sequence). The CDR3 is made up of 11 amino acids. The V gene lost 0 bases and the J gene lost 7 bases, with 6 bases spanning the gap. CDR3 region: CSARDRIEAFF. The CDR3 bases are TGCAGTGCTAGAGACAGGATTGAAGCTTTCTTT.

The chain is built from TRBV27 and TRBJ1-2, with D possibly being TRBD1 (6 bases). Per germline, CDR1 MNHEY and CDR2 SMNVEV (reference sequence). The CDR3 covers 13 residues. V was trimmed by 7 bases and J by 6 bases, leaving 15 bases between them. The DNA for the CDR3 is TGTGCCAGCACCCGACAGGTGGGGGATGGCTACACCTTC. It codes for CASTRQVGDGYTF.

The chain's CDR3 is CATRRTGYSNQPQHF. The CDR3 DNA reads TGTGCCACCAGGAGGACGGGGTATAGCAATCAGCCCCAGCATTTT. The chain joins TRBV24-1 to TRBJ1-5; D ambiguous. Looked up from germline, CDR1 is KGHDR and CDR2 is SFDVKD. This CDR3 region has 15 residues. Trimming removed 7 bases at V and 0 bases at J, with 12 bases between.

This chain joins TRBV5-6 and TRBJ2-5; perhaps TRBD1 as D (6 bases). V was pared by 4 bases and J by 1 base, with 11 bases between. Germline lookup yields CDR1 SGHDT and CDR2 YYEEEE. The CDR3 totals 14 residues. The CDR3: CASSPTGPQETQYF. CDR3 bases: TGTGCCAGCAGCCCGACAGGTCCCCAAGAGACCCAGTACTTC.